Each of the 28 T cell receptor beta chains below was sequenced from the same sample in a study of T cell repertoires in cytomegalovirus infection. TCRdb ran MiXCR on the reads and lists one entry per CDR3 protein. The data contain approximately 24,000 distinct CDR3 sequences, approximately 22% of them singletons. The antigens for these receptors are not known. The sequencing used CD8+ T cells from cultured PBMCs, collected from culture after CMV antigen stimulation. All receptors come from a human donor in good health (CMV status not recorded). Some clones in this sample may be carry-over from other donors' samples.

This clonotype was recorded a few times. The V gene is TRBV7-9, the J gene TRBJ1-1; D is unclear. Trimming cost V 1 base and J 1 base, with 4 bases left between them. The CDR3 is 13 amino acids. Germline V gene lookup returns CDR1 SEHNR and CDR2 FQNEAQ (reference sequence). The CDR3 loop reads CASSLDTNTEAFF. DNA of the CDR3: TGTGCCAGCAGCTTAGACACGAACACTGAAGCTTTCTTT.

This clonotype was seen more than once but under ten times. The chain recombines TRBV6-6 with TRBJ1-5; no firm D call. CDR1 and CDR2 (germline): MNHNY, SVGAGI (reference sequence). The CDR3 is 15 residues long. Trimming stripped 6 bases from V and 3 bases from J, with 15 bases between. CDR3 nucleotide sequence: TGTGCCAGCAGGCTAGATCCGGGTCACAATCAGCCCCAGCATTTT. Its protein is CASRLDPGHNQPQHF.

This clonotype was observed at least ten times. This chain joins TRBV7-2 and TRBJ1-6; a possible D gene is TRBD1 (6 bases). This CDR3 spans 15 amino acids. Between the trimmed V and J ends, which lost 5 bases and 3 bases, there was a span of 11 bases. Germline CDR1 is SGHTA and CDR2 is FQGNSA. CDR3 amino acids: CASSRTVHYNSPLHF. For the CDR3, the DNA is TGTGCCAGCAGCCGGACAGTCCACTATAATTCACCCCTCCACTTT.

This clonotype has more than one count but fewer than ten. V and J are TRBV6-5 and TRBJ2-3; TRBD1 agrees at 7 bases. With 4 bases clipped from V and 1 base from J, the junction kept 8 bases outside the gene matches. CDR1 and CDR2 from the germline V gene are MNHEY and SVGAGI. This CDR3 has 16 residues. CDR3 sequence reads: CASSLTGWSRTDTQYF. CDR3 bases: TGTGCCAGCAGTTTGACAGGGTGGTCCCGCACAGATACGCAGTATTTT.

This clonotype was detected a few times. The V gene is TRBV11-2, the J gene TRBJ2-6, with D uncertain. Trimming pared 2 bases from V and 3 bases from J, leaving 14 bases between. The length of the CDR3 is 17 residues. Germline CDR1 reads SGHAT; CDR2 reads FQNNGV. The CDR3 protein is CASSLSIAIRGANVLTF. CDR3 sequence (DNA): TGTGCCAGCAGCTTATCAATCGCCATCCGTGGGGCCAACGTCCTGACTTTC.

This rearrangement joins TRBV12-3 or TRBV12-4 to TRBJ1-3; D is unresolved. Trimming pared 8 bases from V and 0 bases from J, leaving 11 bases between. The CDR3 length is 14 residues. Written as DNA, the CDR3 is TGTGCCAGCCCCCCAGAAGCCTCTGGAAACACCATATATTTT. As protein: CASPPEASGNTIYF.

This rearrangement joins TRBV14 to TRBJ2-5, with 8 bases aligning to TRBD2. Trimming at V came to 1 base and at J to 2 bases, leaving 15 bases not matched to a gene. CDR1 is SGHDN, CDR2 FVKESK, per germline. CDR3 length: 19 residues. Written as DNA, the CDR3 is TGTGCCAGCAGCCAAGTCAATGGGTTGGGACTAGACTTACAAGAGACCCAGTACTTC. Translation: CASSQVNGLGLDLQETQYF. Together with reference TRBV14 and TRBJ2-5, the CDR3 gives the full variable domain: EAGVTQFPSHSVIEKGQTVTLRCDPISGHDNLYWYRRVMGKEIKFLLHFVKESKQDESGMPNNRFLAERTGGTYSTLKVQPAELEDSGVYFCASSQVNGLGLDLQETQYFGPGTRLLVL.

The chain carries TRBV20-1 and TRBJ2-1; 8 nucleotides match TRBD2. The junction had 5 bases not matched to a gene; V was cut back by 3 bases and J by 1 base. CDR3 length equals 15 residues. Germline CDR1 and CDR2: DFQATT and SNEGSKA (reference sequence). As DNA, the CDR3 is TGCAGTGCTAGCTCGGGGGGGAATTCCTACAATGAGCAGTTCTTC. This sequence encodes CSASSGGNSYNEQFF.

In this sample, this clonotype turned up a few times. This chain connects TRBV7-9 to TRBJ2-1; D is undetermined. V was clipped by 4 bases and J by 4 bases, with 11 bases between them. CDR3 length: 14 residues. Germline V lookup: CDR1 SEHNR, CDR2 FQNEAQ (reference sequence). The CDR3 nucleotides read TGTGCCAGCAGCTCAGAGGTGAGATACAATGAGCAGTTCTTC. Protein: CASSSEVRYNEQFF.

This clonotype was counted between two and nine times. The J gene is TRBJ2-4, the V gene TRBV4-1; D gene ambiguous. Trimming pared 1 base from V and 6 bases from J, leaving 13 bases between. This CDR3 contains 15 residues. The germline gives CDR1 MGHRA, CDR2 YSYEKL. CDR3 coding DNA: TGCGCCAGCAGCCAAGTTGGCAGCGACACAAACATTCAGTACTTC. Translation: CASSQVGSDTNIQYF.

This clonotype occurred a few times. The V gene is TRBV5-6, the J gene TRBJ1-6; the D gene is possibly TRBD1 (5 bases). Per germline, CDR1 SGHDT and CDR2 YYEEEE. Trimming stripped 3 bases from V and 8 bases from J, with 12 bases between. The CDR3 totals 14 residues. CDR3 residues: CASSSGTLYSPLHF. CDR3 nucleotides: TGTGCCAGCAGCTCCGGGACTCTCTATTCACCCCTCCACTTT.

This clonotype was found many times. The rearrangement joins TRBV4-1 to TRBJ2-1; 10 bases align to TRBD1. V trimming: 4 bases; J trimming: 4 bases; junction bases outside the gene matches: 7. The CDR3 runs to 16 residues. The V gene's germline CDR1 is MGHRA and CDR2 YSYEKL. Written as DNA, the CDR3 is TGCGCCAGCAGCCCCGAGCCGGGACAGGGGTACAATGAGCAGTTCTTC. This encodes CASSPEPGQGYNEQFF.

This clonotype was detected many times. CDR3 protein: CASSLVWPRNLLGSTYEQYF. The CDR3 nucleotides read TGTGCCAGCAGCTTAGTGTGGCCCCGTAACCTCCTGGGCAGTACCTACGAGCAGTACTTC. The chain couples TRBV7-2 to TRBJ2-7, with D unresolved. The ends were cut back, 1 base at V and 2 bases at J, with 27 bases in the middle. The CDR3 contains 20 residues. Germline CDR1 is SGHTA and CDR2 is FQGNSA.

The chain combines TRBV4-3 with TRBJ2-7; TRBD2 matches at 9 bases. There are 15 residues in the CDR3. Germline trimming cut 3 bases from V and 3 bases from J; bases unmatched to any gene: 6. CDR1 is LGHNA and CDR2 is YSLEER in the germline V gene. The CDR3 DNA reads TGCGCCAGCAGCCAGGCTAGCGGGGCCGACTACGAGCAGTACTTC. Protein product: CASSQASGADYEQYF.

Worth noting for this clonotype: This sequence may be a read error, since a much larger clone differs from it by one base. Here the CDR3 DNA reads TGTGCCAGCAGGACAGCGGGCGGATATGACTACGAGCAGTACTTC. Translation gives CASRTAGGYDYEQYF. The chain has TRBV2 and TRBJ2-7; a weak D match, TRBD2 (6 bases). Germline-derived CDR1 and CDR2 are SNHLY and FYNNEI. The V gene lost 6 bases and the J gene lost 3 bases, with 18 bases spanning the gap. The CDR3 is 15 amino acids.

This clonotype has a handful of counts. The chain couples TRBV7-9 to TRBJ2-7, with D possibly being TRBD1 (6 bases). The germline CDR1 and CDR2 sequences are SEHNR and FQNEAQ (reference sequence). The V end was cut by 1 base, the J end by 3 bases, with 19 bases between. The CDR3 consists of 17 residues. DNA of the CDR3: TGTGCCAGCAGCTTAGGTCCCTCCCAGACAGGTTACTACGAGCAGTACTTC. Amino acids: CASSLGPSQTGYYEQYF. The full variable domain, with the rest looked up from reference TRBV7-9 and TRBJ2-7, is DTGVSQNPRHKITKRGQNVTFRCDPISEHNRLYWYRQTLGQGPEFLTYFQNEAQLEKSRLLSDRFSAERPKGSFSTLEIQRTEQGDSAMYLCASSLGPSQTGYYEQYFGPGTRLTVT.

This clonotype was counted between two and nine times. This chain links TRBV19 with TRBJ2-3; a possible D gene is TRBD2 (6 bases). Germline CDR1 reads LNHDA; CDR2 reads SQIVND (reference sequence). The CDR3 is 15 amino acids. V shed 4 bases and J shed 4 bases, with 15 bases lying between them. The CDR3 spells CASSTAGLPADTQYF. The DNA for the CDR3 is TGTGCCAGTAGTACCGCGGGACTTCCGGCAGATACGCAGTATTTT.

The chain joins TRBV4-1 to TRBJ2-7, with D possibly matching TRBD1 (6 bases). From germline, CDR1 is MGHRA and CDR2 YSYEKL. Trimming cost V 2 bases and J 0 bases, with 8 bases left between them. This CDR3 has 14 amino acids. As DNA, the CDR3 is TGCGCCAGCAGCCAACAGGGGACCTCCTACGAGCAGTACTTC. Protein: CASSQQGTSYEQYF.

The chain is built from TRBV11-2 and TRBJ1-2, with D possibly matching TRBD1 (5 bases). From germline, CDR1 is SGHAT and CDR2 FQNNGV. The V gene lost 1 base and the J gene lost 4 bases, with 10 bases spanning the gap. This CDR3 comprises 14 residues. DNA for the CDR3: TGTGCCAGCAGCTTAGGGGTGGGGACCTATGGCTACACCTTC. Its translation is CASSLGVGTYGYTF.

This clonotype came up many times. The gene calls are TRBV7-2 and TRBJ1-1, with D possibly being TRBD1 (6 bases). In germline, CDR1 is SGHTA, CDR2 FQGNSA. This CDR3 is built from 13 residues. V dropped 6 bases and J dropped 1 base, with 9 bases sitting between them. CDR3 sequence: CASRPDRNTEAFF. CDR3 in DNA: TGTGCCAGCAGACCGGACAGGAACACTGAAGCTTTCTTT.

This chain connects TRBV19 to TRBJ1-1; D call uncertain. There are 15 residues in the CDR3. The V gene lost 5 bases and the J gene lost 0 bases, with 13 bases spanning the gap. Germline values: CDR1 LNHDA, CDR2 SQIVND (reference sequence). In nucleotides, the CDR3 is TGTGCCAGTAGTCTCCAAGGAGCTCTGAACACTGAAGCTTTCTTT. It yields the protein CASSLQGALNTEAFF. Supplemented by reference TRBV19 and TRBJ1-1, the full variable domain reads DGGITQSPKYLFRKEGQNVTLSCEQNLNHDAMYWYRQDPGQGLRLIYYSQIVNDFQKGDIAEGYSVSREKKESFPLTVTSAQKNPTAFYLCASSLQGALNTEAFFGQGTRLTVV.

This clonotype occurred many times. This chain joins TRBV6-1 and TRBJ2-7; 10 bases line up with TRBD1. V shed 1 base, J shed 0 bases, and the junction held 0 bases outside the gene matches. The CDR3 is 15 amino acids. Germline-derived CDR1 and CDR2 are MNHNS and SASEGT. The CDR3 loop is CASSEGTGGSYEQYF. The DNA of the CDR3 is TGTGCCAGCAGTGAAGGGACAGGGGGCTCCTACGAGCAGTACTTC.

The genes are TRBV5-6 and TRBJ2-1, with D perhaps matching TRBD1 (6 bases). V was clipped by 3 bases and J by 9 bases, with 22 bases between them. The CDR3 is 16 residues long. Germline CDR1 is SGHDT and CDR2 is YYEEEE. The CDR3 region has the DNA TGTGCCAGCAGCTGGGGGCAAAGACTCGAATGGGGTGAGCAGTTCTTC. It specifies CASSWGQRLEWGEQFF.

This sequence joins TRBV20-1 and TRBJ2-2; D unresolved. Trimming shortened V by 6 bases and J by 4 bases, and 12 bases separated the two germline ends. Germline V gives CDR1 DFQATT, CDR2 SNEGSKA (reference sequence). There are 13 residues in the CDR3. CDR3 residues: CSAAGRPTGELFF. DNA for the CDR3: TGCAGTGCCGCTGGCCGGCCCACCGGGGAGCTGTTTTTT.

This clonotype was seen repeatedly, ten times or more. V and J are TRBV7-9 and TRBJ2-7; unclear D gene. CDR1 SEHNR and CDR2 FQNEAQ come from the germline V gene (reference sequence). Trimming left V 1 base short and J 7 bases short, with 8 bases between. The CDR3 covers 12 residues. CDR3 in amino acids: CASSLGGWEQYF. In nucleotides, the CDR3 is TGTGCCAGCAGCTTAGGGGGATGGGAGCAGTACTTC.

This clonotype has ten or more counts. The chain couples TRBV7-9 to TRBJ2-3, with a tentative D call TRBD1 (6 bases). The germline V gene has CDR1 SEHNR and CDR2 FQNEAQ (reference sequence). This CDR3 region has 17 residues. With 3 bases removed from V and 6 bases from J, the gap between germline ends came to 22 bases. Here the CDR3 reads CASSLNFGGATSDTQYF. The DNA for the CDR3 is TGTGCCAGCAGCTTGAATTTTGGGGGCGCGACGTCTGATACGCAGTATTTT.

This clonotype was seen many times. The CDR3 loop reads CASSKSGDYNEQFF. DNA of the CDR3: TGTGCCAGCAGCAAAAGCGGGGACTACAATGAGCAGTTCTTC. The chain carries TRBV7-2 and TRBJ2-1; 7 bases map to TRBD2. J gave up 3 bases and V 5 bases, and 4 bases lay outside the gene matches. CDR1 and CDR2 (germline): SGHTA, FQGNSA. The CDR3 extends over 14 amino acids.

This clonotype was detected ten times or more. The chain is built from TRBV7-8 and TRBJ1-5; 10 positions agree with TRBD1. The length of the CDR3 is 16 residues. Germline CDR1 reads SGHVS; CDR2 reads FQNEAQ. Trimming removed 5 bases from V and 2 bases from J; junction bases left unmatched: 6. The CDR3 nucleotides read TGTGCCAGCAGCAGAGAAGGACAGGGGGGCAATCAGCCCCAGCATTTT. The encoded protein is CASSREGQGGNQPQHF.